This is a list of T cell receptor beta chains from one sample in a study of cytomegalovirus exposure and HLA in healthy donors. Sequencing used immunoSEQ multiplex PCR; TCRdb keeps in-frame clones, though not all of them. Of over 95,000 clones listed, 82% were seen once; the top ten hold around 2.3%. What was sequenced was PBMCs. The receptors were gathered from a woman under 30 in good health and CMV-seronegative. Both conserved end residues are part of each CDR3. The D gene is left open where the match is weak. Size is stated for part of the rows, as once, few or many counts, or as a class when the clone is expanded.

J: TRBJ2-1; D: NA; size: NA; V: TRBV7-2; CDR3: CASSLHTGNNEQFF; DNA: TGTGCCAGCAGTCTTCATACAGGGAACAATGAGCAGTTCTTC
J: TRBJ2-5; D: TRBD2; size: NA; V: TRBV27; CDR3: CASSLGSGGALETQYF; DNA: TGTGCCAGCAGTTTAGGGTCGGGAGGGGCACTGGAGACCCAGTACTTC
J: TRBJ1-1; D: NA; size: NA; V: TRBV29-1; CDR3: CRRLVTDTEAFF; DNA: TGCAGGCGGCTGGTTACGGACACTGAAGCTTTCTTT
J: TRBJ2-7; D: NA; size: few; V: TRBV5-6; CDR3: CASSPTLGQHFTYEQYF; DNA: TGTGCCAGCAGCCCGACTTTAGGACAGCACTTCACCTACGAGCAGTACTTC
J: TRBJ1-1; D: NA; size: many; V: TRBV29-1; CDR3: CSVWGVQTEAFF; DNA: TGCAGCGTTTGGGGGGTACAGACTGAAGCTTTCTTT
J: TRBJ1-5; D: NA; size: NA; V: TRBV7-9; CDR3: CSSSPVNQPQHF; DNA: TGTTCCAGCAGCCCAGTAAATCAGCCCCAGCATTTT
J: TRBJ2-4; D: NA; size: NA; V: TRBV2; CDR3: CASSPRVLSIQYF; DNA: TGTGCCAGCAGCCCACGGGTTTTAAGCATTCAGTACTTC
J: TRBJ1-1; D: NA; size: NA; V: TRBV11-2; CDR3: CASSPLPGTEAFF; DNA: TGTGCCAGCAGCCCACTACCTGGAACTGAAGCTTTCTTT
J: TRBJ2-5; D: NA; size: NA; V: TRBV19; CDR3: CASSRGGAGKETQYF; DNA: TGTGCCAGTAGCCGAGGAGGGGCGGGGAAAGAGACCCAGTACTTC
J: TRBJ1-2; D: NA; size: NA; V: TRBV5-1; CDR3: CASSLGIWENGYTF; DNA: TGCGCCAGCAGCTTGGGAATCTGGGAGAATGGCTACACCTTC
J: TRBJ2-1; D: TRBD1; size: few; V: TRBV2; CDR3: CASMTTGGKGNEQFF; DNA: TGTGCCAGCATGACGACAGGGGGCAAGGGGAATGAGCAGTTCTTC
J: TRBJ1-1; D: NA; size: NA; V: TRBV20-1; CDR3: CSAREDSEAFF; DNA: TGCAGTGCTAGAGAAGACAGTGAAGCTTTCTTT
J: TRBJ1-2; D: NA; size: once; V: TRBV5-6; CDR3: CASSLGGHGYTF; DNA: TGTGCCAGCAGCTTGGGGGGGCATGGCTACACCTTC
J: TRBJ1-6; D: NA; size: NA; V: TRBV11-3; CDR3: CASSLAPNSPLHF; DNA: TGTGCCAGCAGCTTAGCTCCCAATTCACCCCTCCACTTT
J: TRBJ2-7; D: TRBD2; size: few; V: TRBV28; CDR3: CASIPRATSGSYEQYF; DNA: TGTGCCAGCATTCCACGGGCGACTAGCGGCTCCTACGAGCAGTACTTC
J: TRBJ1-3; D: NA; size: NA; V: TRBV5-1; CDR3: CASREGSGNTIYF; DNA: TGCGCCAGCAGGGAGGGCTCTGGAAACACCATATATTTT
J: TRBJ2-2; D: NA; size: NA; V: TRBV27; CDR3: CASSLLGANTGELFF; DNA: TGTGCCAGCAGTTTATTGGGGGCGAACACCGGAGAGCTGTTTTTT
J: TRBJ2-1; D: TRBD2; size: NA; V: TRBV11-3; CDR3: CASSLRGDYFSYNEQFF; DNA: TGTGCCAGCAGCTTACGGGGGGACTACTTTTCCTACAATGAGCAGTTCTTC
J: TRBJ1-1; D: NA; size: NA; V: TRBV18; CDR3: CASSPSGKTNTAFF; DNA: TGTGCCAGCTCACCATCGGGAAAAACTAACACAGCTTTCTTT
J: TRBJ2-5; D: TRBD2; size: once; V: TRBV7-2; CDR3: CASSWAGLAGETQYF; DNA: TGTGCCAGCAGCTGGGCGGGACTAGCGGGAGAGACCCAGTACTTC
J: TRBJ1-1; D: TRBD1; size: NA; V: TRBV27; CDR3: CASSLSGTASEAFF; DNA: TGTGCCAGCAGTCTATCCGGGACAGCGAGTGAAGCTTTCTTT
J: TRBJ1-2; D: NA; size: NA; V: TRBV15; CDR3: CATSRDNGGYTF; DNA: TGTGCCACCAGCAGAGATAACGGTGGCTACACCTTC
J: TRBJ2-3; D: TRBD2; size: once; V: TRBV7-2; CDR3: CASSQTSGVDTQYF; DNA: TGTGCCAGCAGCCAGACTAGCGGTGTGGATACGCAGTATTTT
J: TRBJ2-1; D: TRBD2; size: NA; V: TRBV6-1; CDR3: CASSGGFSGRANEQFF; DNA: TGTGCCAGCAGTGGAGGGTTTAGCGGGAGGGCCAATGAGCAGTTCTTC
J: TRBJ2-1; D: NA; size: NA; V: TRBV15; CDR3: CATSRGAGDEEQFF; DNA: TGTGCCACCAGCAGAGGGGCAGGGGACGAGGAGCAGTTCTTC
J: TRBJ1-1; D: NA; size: NA; V: TRBV4-1; CDR3: CASSHPTGYTEAFF; DNA: TGCGCCAGCAGCCACCCCACAGGTTACACTGAAGCTTTCTTT
J: TRBJ1-2; D: TRBD1; size: NA; V: TRBV7-6; CDR3: CASSLFGTGGADGYTF; DNA: TGTGCCAGCAGTCTGTTCGGGACAGGGGGCGCGGATGGCTACACCTTC
J: TRBJ2-2; D: TRBD2; size: few; V: TRBV9; CDR3: CASSVASGGAGELFF; DNA: TGTGCCAGCAGCGTAGCTAGCGGGGGGGCCGGGGAGCTGTTTTTT
J: TRBJ2-2; D: TRBD2; size: NA; V: TRBV4-2; CDR3: CASSQESQGGAIGTGELFF; DNA: TGTGCCAGCAGCCAAGAATCCCAGGGAGGGGCGATAGGCACCGGGGAGCTGTTTTTT
J: TRBJ1-5; D: TRBD1; size: NA; V: TRBV11-3; CDR3: CASSPGQGGNQPQHF; DNA: TGTGCCAGCAGCCCCGGACAGGGCGGAAATCAGCCCCAGCATTTT
J: TRBJ2-7; D: NA; size: NA; V: TRBV6-1; CDR3: CASRETASSYEQYF; DNA: TGTGCCAGCAGAGAGACAGCGAGCTCCTACGAGCAGTACTTC
J: TRBJ1-2; D: TRBD1; size: NA; V: TRBV5-4; CDR3: CASSLDRGVVYGYTF; DNA: TGTGCCAGCAGCCTAGACAGGGGGGTCGTGTATGGCTACACCTTC
J: TRBJ2-1; D: NA; size: NA; V: TRBV7-7; CDR3: CASGNPGQHNEQFF; DNA: TGTGCTAGCGGAAACCCGGGACAGCACAATGAGCAGTTCTTC
J: TRBJ2-2; D: NA; size: NA; V: TRBV4-1; CDR3: CASSQDLEPLQSYGELFF; DNA: TGCGCCAGCAGCCAAGATTTGGAGCCCCTACAATCCTACGGGGAGCTGTTTTTT
J: TRBJ1-1; D: TRBD1; size: NA; V: TRBV5-1; CDR3: CASSPLGTVNTEAFF; DNA: TGCGCCAGCAGCCCGTTAGGGACAGTGAACACTGAAGCTTTCTTT
J: TRBJ2-5; D: TRBD1; size: NA; V: TRBV4-3; CDR3: CASSQGGTGSQETQYF; DNA: TGCGCCAGCAGCCAAGGGGGGACAGGGAGCCAAGAGACCCAGTACTTC
J: TRBJ2-5; D: NA; size: NA; V: TRBV18; CDR3: CASSPPAGQETQYF; DNA: TGTGCCAGCTCACCACCGGCAGGGCAAGAGACCCAGTACTTC
J: TRBJ2-1; D: TRBD2; size: NA; V: TRBV7-9; CDR3: CASSLSQTSGFDEQFF; DNA: TGTGCCAGCAGCTTAAGCCAGACTAGCGGGTTCGACGAGCAGTTCTTC
J: TRBJ2-3; D: NA; size: NA; V: TRBV19; CDR3: CASSIGASRSTDTQYF; DNA: TGTGCCAGTAGTATAGGGGCTAGCCGAAGCACAGATACGCAGTATTTT
J: TRBJ1-2; D: NA; size: NA; V: TRBV11-2; CDR3: CASSPRVAANYGYTF; DNA: TGTGCCAGCAGCCCCAGGGTCGCAGCTAACTATGGCTACACCTTC
J: TRBJ1-3; D: NA; size: NA; V: TRBV7-6; CDR3: CASSSVTGDFGNTIYF; DNA: TGTGCCAGCAGCTCAGTGACAGGAGACTTTGGAAACACCATATATTTT
J: TRBJ2-2; D: TRBD2; size: NA; V: TRBV6-1; CDR3: CASSELGSGEFTGELFF; DNA: TGTGCCAGCAGTGAATTGGGTAGCGGGGAGTTCACCGGGGAGCTGTTTTTT
J: TRBJ1-2; D: NA; size: NA; V: TRBV15; CDR3: CATSRDRAVYGYTF; DNA: TGTGCCACCAGCAGAGACAGGGCGGTCTATGGCTACACCTTC
J: TRBJ1-2; D: TRBD1; size: NA; V: TRBV28; CDR3: CAGGTGGVYGYTF; DNA: TGTGCCGGAGGGACAGGGGGCGTCTATGGCTACACCTTC
J: TRBJ2-1; D: NA; size: NA; V: TRBV7-2; CDR3: CASRSELGHEQFF; DNA: TGTGCCAGCAGATCCGAGCTAGGCCATGAGCAGTTCTTC